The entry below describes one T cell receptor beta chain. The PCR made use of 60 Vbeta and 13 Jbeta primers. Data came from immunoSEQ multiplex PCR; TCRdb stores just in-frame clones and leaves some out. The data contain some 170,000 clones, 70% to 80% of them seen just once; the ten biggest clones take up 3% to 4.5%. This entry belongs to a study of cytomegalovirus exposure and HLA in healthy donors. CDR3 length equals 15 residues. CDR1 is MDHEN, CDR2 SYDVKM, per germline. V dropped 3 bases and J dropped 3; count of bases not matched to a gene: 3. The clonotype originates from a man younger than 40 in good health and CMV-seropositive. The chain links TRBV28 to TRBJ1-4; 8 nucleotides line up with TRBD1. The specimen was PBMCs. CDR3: CASSFWTGSNEKLFF. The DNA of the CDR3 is TGTGCCAGCAGTTTTTGGACAGGGTCTAATGAAAAACTGTTTTTT.